This T cell receptor beta chain emerged from a study of cytomegalovirus exposure and HLA in healthy donors. Notes on this clone: Its specificity is not known.

Notes on the study in general: A few V segments could not be told apart, such as TRBV6-2 and TRBV6-3, and were left out. In a later analysis, at a false discovery rate of 0.05, 17,000 or so TCR beta sequences matched HLA alleles.

In the PCR, 60 Vbeta and 13 Jbeta primers were used. Libraries were prepared by immunoSEQ multiplex PCR; TCRdb keeps only in-frame clonotypes and omits some of them. The data show under 200,000 clones, with about 70% seen just once and about 1.7% held by the top ten. The CDR3 extends over 16 amino acids. CDR1 is SGDLS, CDR2 YYNGEE, per germline. Trimming at V came to 0 bases and at J to 7 bases, leaving 11 bases not matched to a gene. The chain is built from TRBV9 and TRBJ2-5, with TRBD1 matching over 8 bases. The sequence was obtained from a woman aged 30 to 39 in good health and CMV-seronegative. Material for sequencing was PBMCs. The CDR3 bases are TGTGCCAGCAGCGTAGTTGGGGGACAGGCTTTATGGACCCAGTACTTC. Translation gives CASSVVGGQALWTQYF.